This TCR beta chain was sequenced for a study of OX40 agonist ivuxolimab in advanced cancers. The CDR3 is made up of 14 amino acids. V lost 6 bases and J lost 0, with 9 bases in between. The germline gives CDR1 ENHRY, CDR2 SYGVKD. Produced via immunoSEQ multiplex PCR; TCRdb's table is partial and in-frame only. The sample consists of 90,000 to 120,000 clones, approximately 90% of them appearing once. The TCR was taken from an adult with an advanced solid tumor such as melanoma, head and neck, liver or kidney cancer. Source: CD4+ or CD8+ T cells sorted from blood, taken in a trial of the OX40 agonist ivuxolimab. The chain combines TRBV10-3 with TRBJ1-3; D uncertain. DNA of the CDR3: TGTGCCATCAGGAAGGCTTCCTCTGGAAACACCATATATTTT. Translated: CAIRKASSGNTIYF.